This is a list of T cell receptor beta chains from one sample in a study of cytomegalovirus exposure and HLA in healthy donors. Using immunoSEQ multiplex PCR, the repertoire was profiled, and TCRdb retains in-frame clones only, with some absent. The sample contains fewer than 120,000 clones, approximately 90% of which appear only once. Sequenced material: PBMCs. The origin of the receptors is a woman between 18 and 29 years old in good health and CMV-seronegative. CDR3s include the opening cysteine and the closing phenylalanine or tryptophan. The D gene is left open where the match is weak. Size is stated for part of the rows, as once, few or many counts, or as a class when the clone is expanded.

cdr3_aa cdr3_nt clone_size d_call j_call v_call
CASSVRVGETQYF TGCGCCAGCAGTGTGAGGGTCGGAGAGACCCAGTACTTC - - TRBJ2-5 TRBV10-1
CASRTQGDQPQHF TGTGCCAGCAGGACCCAGGGTGATCAGCCCCAGCATTTT - - TRBJ1-5 TRBV28
CASSLAGGRRETQYF TGTGCCAGCAGCCTTGCGGGAGGGAGGCGAGAGACCCAGTACTTC - TRBD2 TRBJ2-5 TRBV27
CASSSSAAAQPLAGDTQYF TGTGCCAGCAGCTCGTCGGCGGCAGCACAACCTCTGGCGGGAGATACGCAGTATTTT - - TRBJ2-3 TRBV7-9
CASSFLKGYGTSYEQYF TGTGCCAGCAGTTTTCTGAAGGGCTACGGGACTTCCTACGAGCAGTACTTC - - TRBJ2-7 TRBV28
CASSLDSRGYTF TGTGCCAGCAGCTTAGACTCCAGGGGCTACACCTTC few - TRBJ1-2 TRBV7-9
CASSLAGGSTGELFF TGTGCCAGCAGCCTCGCAGGGGGCAGCACCGGGGAGCTGTTTTTT - TRBD1 TRBJ2-2 TRBV7-9
CASSQESSGNTIYF TGTGCCAGCAGCCAAGAGAGCTCTGGAAACACCATATATTTT - - TRBJ1-3 TRBV4-2
CASSLSHRSTSYEQYF TGTGCCAGCAGTTTATCGCACAGGTCCACGTCCTACGAGCAGTACTTC - - TRBJ2-7 TRBV28
CASSLDPGRLGGEQYF TGCGCCAGCAGCTTGGACCCAGGGAGGTTAGGTGGGGAGCAGTACTTC - - TRBJ2-7 TRBV5-1
CASSGTEQETQYF TGCGCCAGCAGTGGGACAGAACAAGAGACCCAGTACTTC - - TRBJ2-5 TRBV10-2
CASSQGAFAEQYF TGTGCCAGTTCCCAGGGGGCATTCGCCGAGCAGTACTTC - TRBD1 TRBJ2-7 TRBV19
CASRGQGIFTEAFF TGTGCCAGCAGGGGACAGGGCATTTTCACTGAAGCTTTCTTT - TRBD1 TRBJ1-1 TRBV6-5
CASSLTGRDSPLHF TGTGCCAGCAGCCTGACAGGCCGGGATTCACCCCTCCACTTT - - TRBJ1-6 TRBV7-8
CASSLDPTGNSPLHF TGTGCCAGCAGCTTAGACCCGACAGGAAATTCACCCCTCCACTTT - - TRBJ1-6 TRBV7-2
CASSDGTRVNYTF TGTGCCAGCAGTGATGGGACTAGGGTGAACTACACCTTC - - TRBJ1-2 TRBV2
CAWNYSPGYVTFF TGTGCCTGGAATTACTCTCCGGGTTATGTTACTTTCTTT - - TRBJ1-1 TRBV30
CASSPRESNEQFF TGTGCCAGCAGCCCCCGGGAGTCCAATGAGCAGTTCTTC - - TRBJ2-1 TRBV7-9
CASSLVFSLEQFF TGTGCCAGCAGTTTAGTCTTTTCGTTGGAGCAGTTCTTC - - TRBJ2-1 TRBV6-6
CASRRQGDGYTF TGTGCCAGCAGGAGACAGGGGGATGGCTACACCTTC - TRBD1 TRBJ1-2 TRBV2
CASRRQGGTGELFF TGTGCCAGCAGAAGACAGGGAGGAACCGGGGAGCTGTTTTTT - - TRBJ2-2 TRBV27
CASSPTGNSAWAFF TGTGCCAGCAGTCCGACAGGGAACTCCGCTTGGGCTTTCTTT - TRBD1 TRBJ1-1 TRBV28
CASSPMGQGDEKLFF TGTGCCAGCAGCCCAATGGGACAGGGGGATGAAAAACTGTTTTTT once TRBD1 TRBJ1-4 TRBV6-6
CASSVAMQPYEQYF TGTGCCAGCAGCGTAGCGATGCAACCCTACGAGCAGTACTTC - - TRBJ2-7 TRBV2
CASSQGSRWTGELFF TGTGCCAGCAGTCAGGGGTCCCGGTGGACCGGGGAGCTGTTTTTT few - TRBJ2-2 TRBV6-5
CASSRTGKGVSEQYF TGTGCCAGCAGCAGAACAGGGAAAGGGGTATCCGAGCAGTACTTC - - TRBJ2-7 TRBV28
CSVEDPGGSNTGELFF TGCAGCGTTGAAGATCCGGGTGGTTCGAACACCGGGGAGCTGTTTTTT - - TRBJ2-2 TRBV29-1
CASSLSPGSGYTF TGTGCCAGCAGCTTATCCCCCGGTTCGGGCTACACCTTC once - TRBJ1-2 TRBV7-2
CASKERTNYGYTF TGTGCCAGCAAAGAGAGGACTAACTATGGCTACACCTTC few - TRBJ1-2 TRBV6-1
CASSLDRSDGYTF TGCGCCAGCAGCTTGGACAGGAGCGATGGCTACACCTTC - - TRBJ1-2 TRBV5-1
CASSRTGTGAYEQYF TGCGCCAGCAGTCGAACCGGGACAGGGGCCTACGAGCAGTACTTC - TRBD1 TRBJ2-7 TRBV4-1
CAWSAPPGLAKITSTDTQYF TGTGCCTGGAGTGCTCCACCGGGACTAGCGAAAATCACTAGCACAGATACGCAGTATTTT - TRBD2 TRBJ2-3 TRBV30
CASSSTGDGVEQYF TGTGCCAGCAGTTCGACAGGGGATGGAGTCGAGCAGTACTTC - TRBD1 TRBJ2-7 TRBV27
CASSRDRGGNEQFF TGTGCCAGCAGCCGGGACAGGGGCGGCAATGAGCAGTTCTTC - TRBD1 TRBJ2-1 TRBV7-2
CASQDSGTEKEQYF TGTGCAAGTCAAGATTCCGGGACAGAGAAAGAGCAGTACTTC once - TRBJ2-7 TRBV12-2
CASSPRQGPYGYTF TGTGCCAGCAGCCCGAGACAGGGTCCCTATGGCTACACCTTC - TRBD1 TRBJ1-2 TRBV7-2
CASSTSGVASYNEQFF TGTGCCAGCAGCACTAGCGGAGTGGCCTCCTACAATGAGCAGTTCTTC once TRBD2 TRBJ2-1 TRBV7-2
CASSPVQRELPLYNEQFF TGTGCCAGCAGCCCGGTACAGCGGGAGCTCCCTCTATACAATGAGCAGTTCTTC once TRBD2 TRBJ2-1 TRBV28
CASEPTGMRNLGYTF TGTGCCAGCGAACCGACAGGGATGAGGAATTTGGGCTACACCTTC - TRBD1 TRBJ1-2 TRBV6-6
CASSLGSGRNEQYF TGTGCCAGCAGCTTAGGGTCTGGGAGGAACGAGCAGTACTTC - - TRBJ2-7 TRBV7-2
CASSSGETGELFF TGTGCCAGCTCCTCGGGGGAAACCGGGGAGCTGTTTTTT - - TRBJ2-2 TRBV13
CASSLSSYHGPGQGNTGELFF TGTGCCAGCAGTTTGAGTTCGTATCACGGACCGGGACAGGGGAACACCGGGGAGCTGTTTTTT - TRBD1 TRBJ2-2 TRBV27
CASSSPGQVKDEQYF TGTGCCAGCAGTTCTCCGGGACAGGTGAAGGACGAGCAGTACTTC - TRBD1 TRBJ2-7 TRBV5-4
CASSATPDIAYEQYF TGCGCCAGCAGCGCCACACCCGACATAGCCTACGAGCAGTACTTC - - TRBJ2-7 TRBV5-1
CASSLEGAEGYTF TGTGCCAGCAGTTTAGAGGGGGCGGAAGGCTACACCTTC - TRBD1 TRBJ1-2 TRBV28